The TCR beta chain described here comes from a study of OX40 agonist ivuxolimab in advanced cancers. Germline CDR1 SGHRS, CDR2 YFSETQ. The V end was cut by 2 bases, the J end by 3 bases, with 12 bases between. The CDR3 contains 14 residues. The table lists this clone with a few counts. Using immunoSEQ multiplex PCR, the repertoire was profiled, and TCRdb retains in-frame clones only, with some absent. The data contain tens of thousands of clones, about nine tenths of them seen just once; the ten biggest clones take up approximately 14%. This sequence was found in an adult with an advanced solid tumor such as melanoma, head and neck, liver or kidney cancer. Material: CD4+ or CD8+ T cells sorted from blood, obtained in a trial of the OX40 agonist ivuxolimab. The rearrangement joins TRBV5-1 to TRBJ2-7; maybe TRBD1 (6 bases). For the CDR3, the DNA is TGCGCCAGCAGCTTACCGGGACACCTCTACGAGCAGTACTTC. It translates to CASSLPGHLYEQYF.